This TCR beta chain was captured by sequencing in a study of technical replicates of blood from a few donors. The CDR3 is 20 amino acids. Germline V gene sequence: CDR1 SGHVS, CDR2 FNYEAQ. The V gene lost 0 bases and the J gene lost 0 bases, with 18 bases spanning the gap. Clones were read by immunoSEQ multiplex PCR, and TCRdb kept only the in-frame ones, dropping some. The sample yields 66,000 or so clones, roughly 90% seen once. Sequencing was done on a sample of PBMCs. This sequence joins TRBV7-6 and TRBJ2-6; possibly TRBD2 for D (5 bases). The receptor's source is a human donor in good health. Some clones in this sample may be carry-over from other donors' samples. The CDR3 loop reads CASSLARGTRQASGANVLTF. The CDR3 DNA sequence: TGTGCCAGCAGCTTAGCTCGGGGTACTCGCCAAGCCTCTGGGGCCAACGTCCTGACTTTC.